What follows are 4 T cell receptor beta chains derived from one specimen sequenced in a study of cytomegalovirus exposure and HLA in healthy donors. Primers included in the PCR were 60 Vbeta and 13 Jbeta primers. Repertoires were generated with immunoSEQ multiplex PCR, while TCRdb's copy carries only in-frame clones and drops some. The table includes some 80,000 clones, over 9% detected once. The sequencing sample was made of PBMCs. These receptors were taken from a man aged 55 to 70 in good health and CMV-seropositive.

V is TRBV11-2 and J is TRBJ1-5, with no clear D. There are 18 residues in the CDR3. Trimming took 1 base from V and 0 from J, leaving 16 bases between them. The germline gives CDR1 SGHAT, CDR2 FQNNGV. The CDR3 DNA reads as TGTGCCAGCAGCTTAGGGAGACTCTCCGCTTATAGCAATCAGCCCCAGCATTTT. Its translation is CASSLGRLSAYSNQPQHF.

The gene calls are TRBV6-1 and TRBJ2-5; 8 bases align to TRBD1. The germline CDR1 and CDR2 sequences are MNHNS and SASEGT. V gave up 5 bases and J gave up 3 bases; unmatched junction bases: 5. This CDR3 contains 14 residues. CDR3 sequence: CASSPRTGKETQYF. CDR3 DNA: TGTGCCAGCAGTCCCCGGACAGGGAAAGAGACCCAGTACTTC.

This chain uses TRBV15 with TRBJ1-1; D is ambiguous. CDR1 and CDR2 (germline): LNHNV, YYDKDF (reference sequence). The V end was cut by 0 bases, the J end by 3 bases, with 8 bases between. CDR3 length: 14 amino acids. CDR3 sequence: CATSREWRDTEAFF. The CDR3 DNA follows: TGTGCCACCAGCAGAGAATGGCGGGACACTGAAGCTTTCTTT. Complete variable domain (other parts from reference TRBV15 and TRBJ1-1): DAMVIQNPRYQVTQFGKPVTLSCSQTLNHNVMYWYQQKSSQAPKLLFHYYDKDFNNEADTPDNFQSRRPNTSFCFLDIRSPGLGDTAMYLCATSREWRDTEAFFGQGTRLTVV.

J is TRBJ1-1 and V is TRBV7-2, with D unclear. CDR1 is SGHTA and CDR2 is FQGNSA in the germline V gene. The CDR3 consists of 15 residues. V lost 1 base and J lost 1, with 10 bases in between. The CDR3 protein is CASSLVGSGNTEAFF. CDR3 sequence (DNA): TGTGCCAGCAGCTTAGTGGGTTCGGGGAACACTGAAGCTTTCTTT. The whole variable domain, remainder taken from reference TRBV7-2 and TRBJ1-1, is GAGVSQSPSNKVTEKGKDVELRCDPISGHTALYWYRQSLGQGLEFLIYFQGNSAPDKSGLPSDRFSAERTGGSVSTLTIQRTQQEDSAVYLCASSLVGSGNTEAFFGQGTRLTVV.